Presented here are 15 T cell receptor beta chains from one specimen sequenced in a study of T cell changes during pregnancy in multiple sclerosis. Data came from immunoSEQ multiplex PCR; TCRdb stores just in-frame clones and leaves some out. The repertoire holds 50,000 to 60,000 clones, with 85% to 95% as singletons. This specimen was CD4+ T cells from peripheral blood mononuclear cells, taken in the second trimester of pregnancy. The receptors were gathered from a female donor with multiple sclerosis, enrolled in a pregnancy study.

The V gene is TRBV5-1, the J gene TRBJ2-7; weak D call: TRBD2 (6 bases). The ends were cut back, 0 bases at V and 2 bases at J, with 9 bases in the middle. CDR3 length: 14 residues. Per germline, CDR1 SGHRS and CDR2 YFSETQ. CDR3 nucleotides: TGCGCCAGCAGCTTGGCCCGCGGGACCTACGAGCAGTACTTC. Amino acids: CASSLARGTYEQYF.

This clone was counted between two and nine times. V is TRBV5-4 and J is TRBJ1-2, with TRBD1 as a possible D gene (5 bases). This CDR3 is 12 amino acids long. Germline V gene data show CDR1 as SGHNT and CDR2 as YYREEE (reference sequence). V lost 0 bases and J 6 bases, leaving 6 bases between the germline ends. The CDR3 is CASSLGRDGYTF. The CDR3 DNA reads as TGTGCCAGCAGCTTGGGCAGGGATGGCTACACCTTC. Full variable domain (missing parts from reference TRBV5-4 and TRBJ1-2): ETGVTQSPTHLIKTRGQQVTLRCSSQSGHNTVSWYQQALGQGPQFIFQYYREEENGRGNFPPRFSGLQFPNYSSELNVNALELDDSALYLCASSLGRDGYTFGSGTRLTVV.

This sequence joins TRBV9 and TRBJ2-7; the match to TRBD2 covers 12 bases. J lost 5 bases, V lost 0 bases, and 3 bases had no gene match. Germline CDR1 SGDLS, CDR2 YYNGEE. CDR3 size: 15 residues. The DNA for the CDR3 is TGTGCCAGCAGCGTAGTTGGACTAGCGGGACACGAGCAGTACTTC. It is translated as CASSVVGLAGHEQYF.

The DNA of the CDR3 is TGTGCCAGCAGCAGGACTAGCGGGAGTACCACCGGGGAGCTGTTTTTT. Amino acids: CASSRTSGSTTGELFF. The rearrangement uses TRBV11-2 and TRBJ2-2; TRBD2 agrees at 13 bases. This CDR3 is 16 amino acids long. Germline V gives CDR1 SGHAT, CDR2 FQNNGV. V lost 5 bases and J lost 4; bases outside the gene matches: 4.

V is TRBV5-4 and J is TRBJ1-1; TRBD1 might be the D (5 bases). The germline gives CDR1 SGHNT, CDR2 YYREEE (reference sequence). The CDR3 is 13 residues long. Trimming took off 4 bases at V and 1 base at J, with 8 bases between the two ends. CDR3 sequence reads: CASSAGQNTEAFF. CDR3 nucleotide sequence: TGTGCCAGCAGCGCAGGGCAGAACACTGAAGCTTTCTTT.

CDR3 coding DNA: TGTGCCAGCAGTGAAGCCTATCGGGAGCAAGAGACCCAGTACTTC. Its protein product is CASSEAYREQETQYF. The chain carries TRBV6-1 and TRBJ2-5, with TRBD2 as a possible D gene (6 bases). This CDR3 has 15 residues. CDR1 is MNHNS and CDR2 is SASEGT in the germline V gene. V was pared by 0 bases and J by 2 bases, with 10 bases between.

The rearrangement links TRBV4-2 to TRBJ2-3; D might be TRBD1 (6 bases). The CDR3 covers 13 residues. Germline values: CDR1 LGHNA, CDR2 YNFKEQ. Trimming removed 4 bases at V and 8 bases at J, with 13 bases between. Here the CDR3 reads CASSPVLQGTQYF. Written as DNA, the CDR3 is TGTGCCAGCAGCCCAGTCCTACAGGGTACGCAGTATTTT.

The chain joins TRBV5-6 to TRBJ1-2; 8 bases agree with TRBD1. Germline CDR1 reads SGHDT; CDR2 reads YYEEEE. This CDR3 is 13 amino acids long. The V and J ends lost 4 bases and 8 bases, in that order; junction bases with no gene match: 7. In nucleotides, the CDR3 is TGTGCCAGCAGCGGCAGGGGGCGCGTCGGCTACACCTTC. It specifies CASSGRGRVGYTF.

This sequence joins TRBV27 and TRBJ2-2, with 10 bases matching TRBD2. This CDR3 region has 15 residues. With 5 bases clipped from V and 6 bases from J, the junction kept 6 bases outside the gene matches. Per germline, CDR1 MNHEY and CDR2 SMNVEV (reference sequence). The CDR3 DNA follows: TGTGCCAGCAGTGCCGGGACTAGCGTCGCCGGGGAGCTGTTTTTT. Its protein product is CASSAGTSVAGELFF.

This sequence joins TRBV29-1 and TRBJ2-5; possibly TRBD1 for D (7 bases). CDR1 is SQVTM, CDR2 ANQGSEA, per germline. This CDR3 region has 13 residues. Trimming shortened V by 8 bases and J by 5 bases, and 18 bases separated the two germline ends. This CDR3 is CSTGDSGWETQYF. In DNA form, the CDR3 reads TGCAGCACCGGGGACAGCGGGTGGGAGACCCAGTACTTC. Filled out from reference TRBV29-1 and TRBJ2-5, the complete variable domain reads SAVISQKPSRDICQRGTSLTIQCQVDSQVTMMFWYRQQPGQSLTLIATANQGSEATYESGFVIDKFPISRPNLTFSTLTVSNMSPEDSSIYLCSTGDSGWETQYFGPGTRLLVL.

As DNA, the CDR3 is TGCAGCCTAACACGGGGGGGAGTGAACACTGAAGCTTTCTTT. Its protein product is CSLTRGGVNTEAFF. This sequence joins TRBV29-1 and TRBJ1-1; D is perhaps TRBD1 (5 bases). The CDR3 has 14 residues. The germline V gene has CDR1 SQVTM and CDR2 ANQGSEA. The V end lost 8 bases, the J end lost 0 bases, and 16 bases lay between the germline ends.

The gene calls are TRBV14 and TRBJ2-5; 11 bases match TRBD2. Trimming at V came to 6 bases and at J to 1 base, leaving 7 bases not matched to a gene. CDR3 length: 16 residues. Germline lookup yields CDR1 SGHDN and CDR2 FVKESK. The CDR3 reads CASSRSGGALQETQYF. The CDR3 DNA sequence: TGTGCCAGCAGTCGTAGCGGGGGGGCCCTCCAAGAGACCCAGTACTTC.

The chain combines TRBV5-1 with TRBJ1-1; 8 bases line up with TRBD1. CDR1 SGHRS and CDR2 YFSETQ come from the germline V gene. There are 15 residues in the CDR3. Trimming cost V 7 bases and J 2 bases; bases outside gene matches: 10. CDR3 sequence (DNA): TGCGCCAGCTTGCCAGGGGGCGCGGGTAACACTGAAGCTTTCTTT. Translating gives CASLPGGAGNTEAFF.

CDR3 amino acids: CASSLYDRTNYGYTF. CDR3 coding DNA: TGTGCCAGCAGCTTGTATGACAGAACTAACTATGGCTACACCTTC. The chain carries TRBV5-6 and TRBJ1-2, with a tentative D call TRBD1 (5 bases). The CDR3 has 15 residues. Germline V lookup: CDR1 SGHDT, CDR2 YYEEEE. V lost 1 base to trimming and J lost 0 bases, with 10 bases between them.

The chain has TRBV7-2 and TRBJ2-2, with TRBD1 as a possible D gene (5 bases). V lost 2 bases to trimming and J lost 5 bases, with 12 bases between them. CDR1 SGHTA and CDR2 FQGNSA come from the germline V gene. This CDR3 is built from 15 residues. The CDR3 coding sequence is TGTGCCAGCAGCTTATCAGGGAAGAAGACCGGGGAGCTGTTTTTT. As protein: CASSLSGKKTGELFF.